This T cell receptor beta chain appears in the sequencing data of a study of blood T cell repertoires in COVID-19 (TCRdb year 2020). Study-level background: Samples from collaborators originated in the United States, Italy and Spain and spanned both the acute and convalescent phases of COVID-19. The samples were drawn from two sources: the first 160 participants of the ongoing ImmuneRACE study, and 950 to 1,500 subjects contributed by 6 global collaborators. The sample metadata nearly always contained a de-identified subject ID, COVID-19 status, age in years and sex. The dataset comprised deeply sampled blood TCRbeta repertoires from subjects exposed to, actively infected with, or recovered from COVID-19. HLA class I and class II types, where available, came from metadata supplied by the sample provider rather than from assay-based typing. The material from the prospective study consisted of cDNA or gDNA derived from T cells, B-cell-depleted T cells, or PBMCs. A freely available public database, intended as a resource for researchers studying the immune response to SARS-CoV-2, is where the repertoires were released.

This clone appeared a single time. Which antigen it targets is not known. Per-nucleotide qualities are absent, and no much larger clonotype sits a single base away. The germline V gene encodes CDR1 MNHEY and CDR2 SMNVEV (reference sequence). V gives up 7 bases and J gives up 1 base, and the segment between their germline ends measures 11 bases. Including cysteine and phenylalanine, the CDR3 has 13 amino acids. Only the CDR3 part of the read is kept: 39 bases, read in frame from the first base. Participants in the prospective study were aged 18 to 89 years, lived in 20 to 30 United States geographic areas, and enrolled through a virtual design. To assign participants to cohorts, the prospective study relied on clinical history that participants themselves reported in a screening survey and a study questionnaire. For ImmuneRACE Cohort 3, a participant was defined as recovered based on two consecutive negative NP/OP PCR tests, clearance by a healthcare professional, or resolution of symptoms. In the prospective study, mobile phlebotomists collected whole blood, serum and a nasopharyngeal or oropharyngeal swab from each participant. Additional blood draws and questionnaires over a 2-month period could optionally be provided by prospective study participants. Prospective study blood samples were shipped either frozen or at room temperature before DNA extraction.

TCRbeta CDR3 regions were amplified from genomic DNA using the immunoSEQ Assay, a bias-controlled multiplex PCR. For the original study's pipeline: The number of nucleated cells in each sample was estimated from the amplification of reference gene primers within the assay. To quantify the absolute abundance of each unique TCRbeta CDR3 rearrangement, sequence reads were collapsed and filtered. For each sample, productive Simpson clonality was calculated as the square root of Simpson's diversity index over productive rearrangements. The source is immuneACCESS, and TCRdb retained only in-frame sequences with V and J called. Part of the clones is not carried over; for the studies checked, unresolved V genes explain less than half of this, and the remainder is unexplained. V and J calls and clone size are copied from that table; D and trimming were computed from the DNA. This sample has about 190,000 clones in its table, and around 85% of those were observed once. Together, the top ten hold 3.2% of the sample.

Study-wide conclusions, independent of this receptor: Clinical and demographic metadata were provided uncurated, with the amount varying by source and participant.

The rearrangement combines TRBV27 with TRBJ2-7, and the D gene may be TRBD2, 5 bases matching. Specimen: PBMCs or T cells enriched from blood (not recorded which). The TCR originated in a woman aged 25-40 years who had recovered from COVID-19. This receptor has the CDR3 CASKGGVSYEQYF. The nucleotides read TGTGCCAGCAAAGGAGGTGTTTCCTACGAGCAGTACTTC.